Following are 8 T cell receptor beta chains from one sample sequenced in a study of T cell responses to AZD1222 COVID-19 vaccine. TCRdb keeps only in-frame clones here, not all; method: immunoSEQ multiplex PCR. Counted here are 90,000 to 150,000 clones, about 92% occurring once; the ten biggest clones make up over 7.5%. This sample comprised peripheral blood, obtained 28 days after the second AZD1222 dose. Receptors were obtained from an adult who received the AZD1222 COVID-19 vaccine.

The chain combines TRBV10-3 with TRBJ1-2; D may be TRBD1 (6 bases). With 10 bases removed from V and 3 bases from J, the gap between germline ends came to 18 bases. Germline-derived CDR1 and CDR2 are ENHRY and SYGVKD. This CDR3 is built from 14 residues. The CDR3 sequence: CATGAGATDYGYTF. CDR3 nucleotides: TGTGCCACCGGTGCGGGGGCGACGGACTATGGCTACACCTTC.

The J gene is TRBJ2-2, the V gene TRBV7-2; 8 bases match TRBD2. In germline, CDR1 is SGHTA, CDR2 FQGNSA. This CDR3 has 16 residues. V was pared by 3 bases and J by 6 bases, with 9 bases of the junction left unmatched. DNA of the CDR3: TGTGCCAGCAGCTTTACAGGGACGGGGGGGCCCGGGGAGCTGTTTTTT. It is translated as CASSFTGTGGPGELFF.

The V call is TRBV27, the J call TRBJ1-5; unclear D gene. CDR1 and CDR2 (germline): MNHEY, SMNVEV (reference sequence). The CDR3 has 15 residues. V dropped 5 bases and J dropped 5 bases, with 16 bases sitting between them. The CDR3 spells CASSPTRLGDQPQHF. The CDR3 DNA is TGTGCCAGCAGTCCAACAAGGTTGGGCGATCAGCCCCAGCATTTT.

V gene TRBV10-3 combines with J gene TRBJ1-6; D is ambiguous. Trimming pared 3 bases from V and 8 bases from J, leaving 17 bases between. The CDR3 totals 16 residues. Germline V gene data show CDR1 as ENHRY and CDR2 as SYGVKD. The CDR3 sequence is CAISDSPGGRDSPLHF. The CDR3, as DNA: TGTGCCATCAGTGATTCACCGGGAGGGAGGGATTCACCCCTCCACTTT.

The gene calls are TRBV5-1 and TRBJ1-1; D unclear. This CDR3 contains 14 residues. The V end lost 4 bases, the J end lost 1 base, and 11 bases lay between the germline ends. Per the germline V gene, CDR1 is SGHRS and CDR2 is YFSETQ. CDR3 in amino acids: CASSQRTGNTEAFF. The CDR3 DNA reads TGCGCCAGCAGCCAACGGACGGGGAACACTGAAGCTTTCTTT.

This chain connects TRBV7-2 to TRBJ2-5, with 10 bases that match TRBD2. The CDR3 extends over 14 amino acids. The J segment lost 5 bases and the V segment lost 5 bases, leaving 5 bases of the junction unmatched. Germline V gives CDR1 SGHTA, CDR2 FQGNSA. The CDR3 sequence: CASSEGLAIETQYF. CDR3 in DNA: TGTGCCAGCAGCGAGGGACTAGCGATCGAGACCCAGTACTTC.

V gene TRBV6-5 combines with J gene TRBJ1-1; possibly TRBD1 for D (5 bases). The CDR3 covers 11 residues. CDR1 is MNHEY and CDR2 is SVGAGI in the germline V gene. Between the trimmed V and J ends, which lost 1 base and 10 bases, there was a span of 7 bases. The CDR3 loop is CASSYFGAAFF. Written as DNA, the CDR3 is TGTGCCAGCAGTTACTTCGGGGCAGCTTTCTTT.

The CDR3 DNA sequence: TGCAGCGTTGGATTCACCTCCTACGAGCAGTACTTC. It translates to CSVGFTSYEQYF. J is TRBJ2-7 and V is TRBV29-1, with D uncertain. Germline V gene data show CDR1 as SQVTM and CDR2 as ANQGSEA. The CDR3 contains 12 residues. With 4 bases removed from V and 0 bases from J, the gap between germline ends came to 7 bases.